The rows below give T cell receptor beta chains drawn from one sample of a study of circulating and synovial CD4+ cells in juvenile arthritis. Using immunoSEQ multiplex PCR, the repertoire was profiled, and TCRdb retains in-frame clones only, with some absent. The table has roughly 1,500 clones, about 91% seen once. The sequenced material came from HLA-DR+ CD4+ T cells from blood. These receptors originate from a human patient with juvenile idiopathic arthritis. Some clones in this sample may be carry-over from other donors' samples. Each CDR3 is given with its conserved first and last residue. D genes are given only for firm matches. Rows may omit the clone size; those that give it use once, few, many or a size class.

V: TRBV30; J: TRBJ1-1; size: few; D: -; CDR3: CAWSVEGDTEAFF; DNA: TGTGCCTGGAGTGTGGAGGGTGACACTGAAGCTTTCTTT
V: TRBV7-9; J: TRBJ2-3; size: -; D: -; CDR3: CASRKPSGFASSTDTQYF; DNA: TGTGCCAGCAGGAAACCGTCGGGATTTGCCTCTAGCACAGATACGCAGTATTTT
V: TRBV10-3; J: TRBJ2-7; size: -; D: TRBD1; CDR3: CAISAGQGDEQYF; DNA: TGTGCCATCAGTGCGGGACAGGGGGACGAGCAGTACTTC
V: TRBV7-3; J: TRBJ2-1; size: -; D: TRBD2; CDR3: CASSLKRLAGPGNEQFF; DNA: TGTGCCAGCAGCTTAAAGAGACTAGCGGGACCGGGCAATGAGCAGTTCTTC
V: TRBV6-1; J: TRBJ1-5; size: few; D: TRBD1; CDR3: CASSGSGQGALQPQHF; DNA: TGTGCCAGCAGTGGATCGGGACAGGGGGCACTTCAGCCCCAGCATTTT
V: TRBV7-6; J: TRBJ2-3; size: -; D: TRBD1; CDR3: CASSPRTGGITDTQYF; DNA: TGTGCCAGCAGCCCCCGGACAGGGGGCATCACAGATACGCAGTATTTT
V: TRBV10-2; J: TRBJ2-1; size: once; D: TRBD2; CDR3: CASSRLAVTYNEQFF; DNA: TGCGCCAGCAGTAGACTAGCGGTCACCTACAATGAGCAGTTCTTC
V: TRBV6-1; J: TRBJ1-2; size: few; D: -; CDR3: CASSERLLGYTF; DNA: TGTGCCAGCAGTGAACGACTTCTAGGCTACACCTTC
V: TRBV30; J: TRBJ2-3; size: -; D: TRBD2; CDR3: CAVDSSGRGTDTQYF; DNA: TGTGCCGTAGATTCTAGCGGGAGGGGGACAGATACGCAGTATTTT
V: TRBV29-1; J: TRBJ2-7; size: -; D: TRBD1; CDR3: CSVAGTGYSYEQYF; DNA: TGCAGCGTAGCCGGGACAGGGTATTCCTACGAGCAGTACTTC
V: TRBV5-1; J: TRBJ2-1; size: -; D: -; CDR3: CASKGGDNNEQFF; DNA: TGCGCCAGCAAGGGAGGGGACAACAATGAGCAGTTCTTC
V: TRBV6-1; J: TRBJ2-1; size: few; D: TRBD1; CDR3: CASIFGQGILNEQFF; DNA: TGTGCCAGCATTTTCGGACAGGGGATCCTCAATGAGCAGTTCTTC
V: TRBV7-9; J: TRBJ2-3; size: once; D: TRBD2; CDR3: CASSSGLAGTDTQYF; DNA: TGTGCCAGCAGCTCAGGACTAGCGGGGACAGATACGCAGTATTTT
V: TRBV7-9; J: TRBJ2-2; size: -; D: TRBD2; CDR3: CASSYAGTSGRTGELFF; DNA: TGTGCCAGCAGCTACGCCGGGACTAGCGGGAGAACCGGGGAGCTGTTTTTT
V: TRBV15; J: TRBJ1-4; size: -; D: TRBD1; CDR3: CATSRGDRLNEKLFF; DNA: TGTGCCACCAGCAGAGGGGACAGACTTAATGAAAAACTGTTTTTT
V: TRBV5-1; J: TRBJ2-5; size: -; D: -; CDR3: CASSGPKETQYF; DNA: TGCGCCAGCAGCGGGCCGAAAGAGACCCAGTACTTC
V: TRBV7-2; J: TRBJ2-3; size: -; D: TRBD2; CDR3: CASSHQSSGSRVDTQYF; DNA: TGTGCCAGCAGCCATCAGTCTAGCGGGAGCCGCGTAGATACGCAGTATTTT
V: TRBV5-6; J: TRBJ1-1; size: -; D: -; CDR3: CASSNGGLNTEAFF; DNA: TGTGCCAGCAGCAACGGGGGTCTGAACACTGAAGCTTTCTTT
V: TRBV19; J: TRBJ1-5; size: once; D: -; CDR3: CASSIWTALLYSNQPQHF; DNA: TGTGCCAGTAGTATTTGGACAGCGCTCCTGTATAGCAATCAGCCCCAGCATTTT
V: TRBV30; J: TRBJ2-1; size: -; D: TRBD1; CDR3: CAWNPPGQGKQFF; DNA: TGTGCCTGGAACCCCCCGGGACAGGGAAAGCAGTTCTTC
V: TRBV25-1; J: TRBJ1-2; size: -; D: TRBD1; CDR3: CASSESGGQYGYTF; DNA: TGTGCCAGCAGTGAATCCGGGGGACAGTATGGCTACACCTTC
V: TRBV4-3; J: TRBJ2-7; size: -; D: TRBD2; CDR3: CASSQDRGLTYEQYF; DNA: TGCGCCAGCAGCCAAGATCGGGGACTAACATACGAGCAGTACTTC
V: TRBV9; J: TRBJ1-3; size: once; D: -; CDR3: CASSVTGTPGNTIYF; DNA: TGTGCCAGCAGCGTAACCGGGACTCCAGGAAACACCATATATTTT
V: TRBV14; J: TRBJ2-2; size: -; D: -; CDR3: CASSQSLGELFF; DNA: TGTGCCAGCAGCCAATCCCTCGGGGAGCTGTTTTTT
V: TRBV27; J: TRBJ1-4; size: -; D: -; CDR3: CASSPGTPKNEKLFF; DNA: TGTGCCAGCAGTCCCGGGACACCCAAAAATGAAAAACTGTTTTTT
V: TRBV13; J: TRBJ2-5; size: once; D: -; CDR3: CASSSGRDNIQETQYF; DNA: TGTGCCAGCAGCTCGGGCCGGGACAACATTCAAGAGACCCAGTACTTC
V: TRBV7-9; J: TRBJ2-1; size: once; D: TRBD2; CDR3: CASSSSGDARSYNEQFF; DNA: TGTGCCAGCAGCAGTAGCGGGGACGCCCGCTCCTACAATGAGCAGTTCTTC
V: TRBV7-2; J: TRBJ2-7; size: -; D: TRBD2; CDR3: CASSSREGNYEQYF; DNA: TGTGCCAGCAGCTCCCGGGAGGGGAACTACGAGCAGTACTTC
V: TRBV10-3; J: TRBJ1-1; size: -; D: -; CDR3: CATQLTGPHTEAFF; DNA: TGTGCCACTCAGTTGACAGGCCCTCACACTGAAGCTTTCTTT